The rows below give T cell receptor beta chains drawn from one sample of a study of T cells in Graves' hyperthyroidism and ophthalmopathy. TCRdb recomputed calls from the multiplex PCR reads with MiXCR, one row per CDR3 protein. The table has approximately 520,000 distinct CDR3 sequences, about a fifth seen once. Sequenced sample: blood. The receptors were sampled from a man in his late teens or twenties with Graves' hyperthyroidism. The conserved cysteine and the conserved F or W are not part of the CDR3 here.

TRBV11-2	TRBJ1-2	ASSLTGTPMSYT
TRBV2	TRBJ1-2	ASPRDGGVPNYGYT
TRBV27	TRBJ2-7	ASSLGPGFYEQY
TRBV6-5	TRBJ1-3	ASSLRFRGAGNTIY
TRBV29-1	TRBJ2-7	SAGTDSYEQY
TRBV19	TRBJ2-5	ASSAQDRATQY
TRBV19	TRBJ1-5	ASSIGPNQPQH
TRBV6-5	TRBJ2-7	ATTAGDRYEQY
TRBV19	TRBJ1-5	ASTSHANQPQH
TRBV6-2/TRBV6-3	TRBJ1-1	ASSPRGGRTEAF
TRBV6-1	TRBJ2-3	ASSEVTDTQY
TRBV27	.	ASSWAGDSYEQF
TRBV28	TRBJ1-5	ASRPSRAGFSQPQH
TRBV6-1	TRBJ2-7	ASSVSSGRPYEQY
TRBV12-3/TRBV12-4	TRBJ2-2	ASSPRDRGLGTGELF
TRBV12-3/TRBV12-4	TRBJ1-2	ASSSNRGREGYT
TRBV11-2	TRBJ2-2	ASSPLKGSQELF